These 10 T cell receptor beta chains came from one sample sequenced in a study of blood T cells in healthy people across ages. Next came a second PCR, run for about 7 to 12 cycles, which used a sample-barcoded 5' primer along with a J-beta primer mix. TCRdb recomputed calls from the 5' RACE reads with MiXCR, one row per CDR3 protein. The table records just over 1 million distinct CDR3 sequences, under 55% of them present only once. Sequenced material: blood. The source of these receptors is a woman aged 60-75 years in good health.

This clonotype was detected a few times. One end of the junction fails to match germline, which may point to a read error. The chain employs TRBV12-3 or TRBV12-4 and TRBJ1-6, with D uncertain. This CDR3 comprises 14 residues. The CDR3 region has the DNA TGTGCCAGCAGATCGGGCCTACCTAATTCACCTCTCCACTTT. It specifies CASRSGLPNSPLHF.

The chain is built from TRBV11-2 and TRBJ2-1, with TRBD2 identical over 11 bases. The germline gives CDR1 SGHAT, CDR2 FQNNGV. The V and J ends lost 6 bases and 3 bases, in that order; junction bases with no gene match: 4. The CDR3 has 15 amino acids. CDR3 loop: CASRVGTSGYNEQFF. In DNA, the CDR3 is TGTGCCAGCAGGGTCGGGACTAGCGGCTACAATGAGCAGTTCTTC. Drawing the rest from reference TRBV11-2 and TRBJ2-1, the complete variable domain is EAGVAQSPRYKIIEKRQSVAFWCNPISGHATLYWYQQILGQGPKLLIQFQNNGVVDDSQLPKDRFSAERLKGVDSTLKIQPAKLEDSAVYLCASRVGTSGYNEQFFGPGTRLTVL.

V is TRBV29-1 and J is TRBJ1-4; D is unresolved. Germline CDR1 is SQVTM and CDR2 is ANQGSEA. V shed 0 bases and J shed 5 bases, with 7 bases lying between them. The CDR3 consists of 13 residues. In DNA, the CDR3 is TGCAGCGTTGAAGATGGTACGAATGAAAAACTGTTTTTT. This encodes CSVEDGTNEKLFF.

CDR3 in amino acids: CATSDPKRAGGPYNEQFF. The CDR3 DNA follows: TGTGCCACCAGTGACCCAAAACGGGCGGGAGGGCCGTACAATGAGCAGTTCTTC. This chain connects TRBV24-1 to TRBJ2-1; 9 bases map to TRBD2. In germline, CDR1 is KGHDR, CDR2 SFDVKD. V was pared by 4 bases and J by 4 bases, with 13 bases of the junction left unmatched. The CDR3 has 18 amino acids.

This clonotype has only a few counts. CDR3 sequence: CASSLAEFYNEQFF. The CDR3 bases are TGCGCCAGCAGCTTGGCAGAGTTCTACAATGAGCAGTTCTTC. V and J are TRBV5-1 and TRBJ2-1; no reliable D call. The CDR3 is 14 amino acids. V was trimmed by 0 bases and J by 3 bases, leaving 7 bases between them. The germline CDR1 and CDR2 sequences are SGHRS and YFSETQ. The full variable domain, completed using reference TRBV5-1 and TRBJ2-1, is KAGVTQTPRYLIKTRGQQVTLSCSPISGHRSVSWYQQTPGQGLQFLFEYFSETQRNKGNFPGRFSGRQFSNSRSEMNVSTLELGDSALYLCASSLAEFYNEQFFGPGTRLTVL.

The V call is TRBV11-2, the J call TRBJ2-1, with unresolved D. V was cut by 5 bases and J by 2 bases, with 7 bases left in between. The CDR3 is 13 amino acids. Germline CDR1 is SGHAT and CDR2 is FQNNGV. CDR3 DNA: TGTGCCAGCAGCCTCCAGACCTACAATGAGCAGTTCTTC. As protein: CASSLQTYNEQFF.

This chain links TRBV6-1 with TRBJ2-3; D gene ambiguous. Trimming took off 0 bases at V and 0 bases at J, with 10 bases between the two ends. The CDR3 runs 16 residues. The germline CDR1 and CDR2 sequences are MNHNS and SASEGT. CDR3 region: CASSEAAASSTDTQYF. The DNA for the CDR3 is TGTGCCAGCAGTGAAGCGGCGGCCTCTAGCACAGATACGCAGTATTTT.

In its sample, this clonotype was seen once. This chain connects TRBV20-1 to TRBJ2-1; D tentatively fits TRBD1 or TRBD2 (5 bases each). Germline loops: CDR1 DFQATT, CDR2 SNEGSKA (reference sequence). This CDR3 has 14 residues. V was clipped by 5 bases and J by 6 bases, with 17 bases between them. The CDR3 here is CSASLPGRGNEQFF. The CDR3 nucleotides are TGCAGTGCTTCGCTCCCGGGACGCGGCAATGAGCAGTTCTTC.

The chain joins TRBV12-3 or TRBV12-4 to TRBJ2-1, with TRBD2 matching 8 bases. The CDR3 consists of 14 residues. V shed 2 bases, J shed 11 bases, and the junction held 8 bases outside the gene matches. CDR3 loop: CASSLSGRRMKQFF. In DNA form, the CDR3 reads TGTGCCAGCAGTTTAAGCGGGAGACGGATGAAGCAGTTCTTC.

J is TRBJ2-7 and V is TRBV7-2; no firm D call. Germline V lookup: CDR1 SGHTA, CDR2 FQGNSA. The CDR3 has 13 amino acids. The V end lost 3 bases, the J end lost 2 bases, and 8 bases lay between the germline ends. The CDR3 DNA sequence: TGTGCCAGCAGCTTCAGACTTACCTACGAGCAGTACTTC. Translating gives CASSFRLTYEQYF.